This TCR beta chain appears in the sequencing data of a study of cytomegalovirus exposure and HLA in healthy donors. The study's findings and limits: Most TCR sequences were rare, but some public TCRs occurred in many donors. Only CMV serostatus was available as immune exposure information.

The PCR ran on 60 Vbeta and 13 Jbeta primers. Sequencing was performed with immunoSEQ multiplex PCR; in TCRdb, only in-frame clones are kept and a portion is missing. Found here are more than 130,000 clones, over 70% of them singletons; the top ten hold over 6.5%. Points on this clone: Its antigen is still unknown.

From germline, CDR1 is LNHDA and CDR2 SQIVND (reference sequence). Between the trimmed V and J ends, which lost 6 bases and 0 bases, there was a span of 12 bases. CDR3 length: 15 residues. This chain links TRBV19 with TRBJ1-5; D may be TRBD1 (6 bases). The sequencing input was PBMCs. The receptor was isolated from a man aged 35-49 years in good health and CMV-seropositive. CDR3 DNA sequence: TGTGCCAGTAGACAGGACAGATATAGCAATCAGCCCCAGCATTTT. This codes for CASRQDRYSNQPQHF.